This T cell receptor beta chain was profiled in a study of neurological immune-mediated disorders. Trimming took 5 bases from V and 4 from J, leaving 11 bases between them. Germline V CDR1 and CDR2: SGHTA, FQGTGA. This CDR3 is built from 13 residues. 5'RACE employing 10-nucleotide random UMIs yielded the cDNA. Via MiXCR, TCRdb re-called the 5' RACE reads, giving one row per CDR3 protein. The sample carries tens of thousands of distinct CDR3 sequences, 3% to 3.5% recorded once. Study observations and caveats: Repertoires from 18 of 34 multiple sclerosis patients grouped phylogenetically into a related-CDR3 cluster, suggesting a possible signature.

This clonotype appeared many times. Its target is unknown. The sequence came from a man aged 40-50 years with multiple sclerosis. V and J are TRBV7-3 and TRBJ1-1, with a possible D match to TRBD1 (5 bases). Sequences were obtained from PBMCs. The CDR3 region is CASSQGMFTEAFF. In nucleotides, the CDR3 is TGTGCCAGCAGCCAGGGAATGTTCACTGAAGCTTTCTTT.